This T cell receptor beta chain derives from a study of breast tumors, draining lymph nodes, adjacent tissues. With 6 bases removed from V and 0 bases from J, the gap between germline ends came to 14 bases. The germline V gene encodes CDR1 DFQATT and CDR2 SNEGSKA (reference sequence). This CDR3 spans 14 amino acids. A single record per CDR3 protein comes from TCRdb applying MiXCR to the multiplex PCR reads. The data show about 53,000 distinct CDR3 sequences, with roughly two fifths seen just once and under 12% held by the top ten. The sequence was collected from a female donor with breast cancer. Some clones in this sample may be carry-over from other donors' samples. The genes are TRBV20-1 and TRBJ2-5; perhaps TRBD1 as D (5 bases). The sample consisted of breast tumor tissue. CDR3 loop: CSAQSADNQETQYF. CDR3 nucleotides: TGCAGTGCCCAATCGGCGGACAACCAAGAGACCCAGTACTTC.